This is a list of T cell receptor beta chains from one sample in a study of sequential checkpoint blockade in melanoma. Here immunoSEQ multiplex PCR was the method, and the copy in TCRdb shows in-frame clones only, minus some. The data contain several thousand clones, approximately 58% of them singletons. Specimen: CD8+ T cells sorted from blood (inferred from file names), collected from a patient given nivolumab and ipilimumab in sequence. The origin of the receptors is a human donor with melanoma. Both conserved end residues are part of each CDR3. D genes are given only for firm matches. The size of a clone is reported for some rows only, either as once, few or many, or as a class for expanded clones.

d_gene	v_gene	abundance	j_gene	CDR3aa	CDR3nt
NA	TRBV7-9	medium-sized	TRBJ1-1	CASSLGISEAFF	TGTGCCAGCAGCTTGGGCATCTCCGAAGCTTTCTTT
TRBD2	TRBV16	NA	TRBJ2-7	CASSPGGDFEQYF	TGTGCCAGCAGCCCGGGGGGGGATTTCGAGCAGTACTTC
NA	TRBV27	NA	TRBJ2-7	CASSLSPGGHEQYF	TGTGCCAGCAGTTTATCTCCCGGAGGGCACGAGCAGTACTTC
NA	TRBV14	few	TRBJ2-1	CASREGGSNEQFF	TGTGCCAGCAGGGAGGGGGGGAGCAATGAGCAGTTCTTC
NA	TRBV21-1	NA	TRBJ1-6	CASSQRVATQHHNSPLHF	TGTGCCAGCAGTCAACGCGTAGCTACACAACATCATAATTCACCCCTCCACTTT
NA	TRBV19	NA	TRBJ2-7	CASSPGPAIPNEQYF	TGTGCCAGTAGCCCAGGGCCAGCGATCCCTAACGAGCAGTACTTC
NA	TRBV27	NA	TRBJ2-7	CASSSGRSYEQYF	TGTGCCAGCAGTAGTGGCAGATCCTACGAGCAGTACTTC
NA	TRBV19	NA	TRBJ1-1	CASTILGSATEAFF	TGTGCCAGTACCATATTGGGCTCGGCCACTGAAGCTTTCTTT
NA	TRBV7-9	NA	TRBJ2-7	CASSLGPGGEQYF	TGTGCCAGCAGCTTAGGCCCGGGTGGCGAGCAGTACTTC
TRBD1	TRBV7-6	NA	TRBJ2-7	CASSLAPSDRVGAQYF	TGTGCCAGCAGCTTAGCGCCCTCGGACAGGGTAGGAGCGCAGTACTTC
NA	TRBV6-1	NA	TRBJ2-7	CASTYGAGLSYEQYF	TGTGCCAGCACATATGGCGCGGGTCTCTCCTACGAGCAGTACTTC
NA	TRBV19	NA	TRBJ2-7	CASSMKGGDYEQYF	TGTGCCAGTAGTATGAAGGGAGGAGACTACGAGCAGTACTTC
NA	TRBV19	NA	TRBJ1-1	CASREGYTEAFF	TGTGCCTCAAGGGAGGGTTACACTGAAGCTTTCTTT
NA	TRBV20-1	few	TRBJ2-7	CSARQDYEQYF	TGCAGTGCTAGACAGGACTACGAGCAGTACTTC
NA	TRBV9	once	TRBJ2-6	CASSVGQGNSGANVLTF	TGTGCCAGCAGCGTGGGTCAGGGAAACTCTGGGGCCAACGTCCTGACTTTC
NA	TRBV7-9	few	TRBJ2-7	CASSLAGADEQYF	TGTGCCAGCAGCTTAGCGGGGGCCGATGAGCAGTACTTC
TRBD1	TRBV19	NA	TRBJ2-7	CASSVGDRAGEQYF	TGTGCCAGTAGCGTCGGAGACAGGGCGGGCGAGCAGTACTTC
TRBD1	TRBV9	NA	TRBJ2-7	CASSASTGQGADEQYF	TGTGCCAGCAGCGCGAGCACTGGACAGGGGGCGGACGAGCAGTACTTC
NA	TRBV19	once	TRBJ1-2	CASTSFLAGGLFSYGYTF	TGTGCCAGTACCAGCTTTTTGGCAGGAGGCCTCTTCTCCTATGGCTACACCTTC
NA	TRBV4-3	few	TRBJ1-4	CASSLDGGEKLFF	TGCGCCAGCAGCCTAGACGGTGGTGAAAAACTGTTTTTT
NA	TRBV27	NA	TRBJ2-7	CASSYGGSINEQYF	TGTGCCAGCAGTTACGGAGGTTCGATCAACGAGCAGTACTTC
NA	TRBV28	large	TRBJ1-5	CASSLGISNQPQHF	TGTGCCAGCAGTCTCGGGATTAGCAATCAGCCCCAGCATTTT
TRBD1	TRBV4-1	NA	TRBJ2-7	CASSVRDSAYEQYF	TGCGCCAGCAGCGTACGGGACAGCGCCTACGAGCAGTACTTC
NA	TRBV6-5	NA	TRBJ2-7	CASSYSLARDYEQYF	TGTGCCAGCAGTTACTCGTTGGCCAGGGATTACGAGCAGTACTTC